A selection of T cell receptor beta chains follows, all from one sample in a study of shared clonotypes between healthy human individuals. Repertoires were generated with immunoSEQ multiplex PCR, while TCRdb's copy carries only in-frame clones and drops some. Among millions of clones listed, about 93% were seen once. Sequenced input: naive CD8+ T cells from PBMCs. Receptors were obtained from a man aged 18 to 30 in good health. Some clones in this sample may be carry-over from other donors' samples. Both conserved end residues are part of each CDR3. A D gene is named only where the DNA matches it firmly.

D,V,length,J,CDR3,DNA
.,TRBV19,13,TRBJ2-7,CASSITALYEQYF,TGTGCCAGTAGTATTACAGCCCTCTACGAGCAGTACTTC
TRBD2,TRBV28,16,TRBJ2-1,CASSTLLAGRRNEQFF,TGTGCCAGCAGCACCCTTCTAGCGGGGAGGCGCAATGAGCAGTTCTTC
.,TRBV9,13,TRBJ1-1,CASSAVSGAEAFF,TGTGCCAGCAGCGCCGTCTCGGGCGCTGAAGCTTTCTTT
.,TRBV30,13,TRBJ2-7,CAWSRENSYEQYF,TGTGCCTGGAGTAGGGAAAACTCCTACGAGCAGTACTTC
.,TRBV6-5,15,TRBJ2-7,CASSYGRTVTYEQYF,TGTGCCAGCAGTTACGGTCGGACAGTCACCTACGAGCAGTACTTC
TRBD1,TRBV15,14,TRBJ1-5,CATRRDRGNQPQHF,TGTGCCACCAGACGGGACAGGGGCAATCAGCCCCAGCATTTT
.,TRBV7-9,14,TRBJ1-4,CASSFRVPNEKLFF,TGTGCCAGCAGCTTCAGGGTCCCTAATGAAAAACTGTTTTTT
.,TRBV4-1,15,TRBJ1-2,CASSQDMGGGYGYTF,TGCGCCAGCAGCCAAGATATGGGGGGCGGCTATGGCTACACCTTC
.,TRBV9,15,TRBJ2-1,CASSVDPLLGNEQFF,TGTGCCAGCAGCGTAGACCCCCTCCTTGGGAATGAGCAGTTCTTC
.,TRBV19,13,TRBJ2-1,CATSGDLYNEQFF,TGTGCCACCTCAGGGGACCTATACAATGAGCAGTTCTTC
TRBD1,TRBV27,15,TRBJ2-7,CASSLVGTGVREQYF,TGTGCCAGCAGCCTTGTGGGGACAGGGGTGAGGGAGCAGTACTTC
.,TRBV13,13,TRBJ2-7,CASSPGTYHEQYF,TGTGCCAGCAGCCCCGGGACCTACCACGAGCAGTACTTC
.,TRBV7-5,16,TRBJ2-2,CVRSLGSRIGTGELFF,TGTGTCAGAAGCTTAGGTAGCAGGATCGGCACCGGGGAGCTGTTTTTT
.,TRBV9,12,TRBJ1-5,CASSVGNQPQHF,TGTGCCAGCAGCGTCGGAAATCAGCCCCAGCATTTT